This T cell receptor (beta chain) comes out of a study of blood T cell repertoires in COVID-19. Study overall: Collection of acute and convalescent COVID-19 samples took place in the United States, Italy and Spain. Sources were T cells, B-cell-depleted T cells, or PBMCs; the material itself was cDNA or gDNA.

This CDR3 contains 17 residues. Germline V gene sequence: CDR1 SGHVS, CDR2 FQNEAQ. V was pared by 5 bases and J by 2 bases, with 12 bases of the junction left unmatched. Per the original methods: Amplification of reference gene primers was used by the study to estimate nucleated cell counts. Produced via immunoSEQ multiplex PCR; TCRdb's table is partial and in-frame only. From that table come the V and J calls and clone size; the DNA was used to work out D and trimming. In the table there are 650,000 to 800,000 clones, 80% to 90% of which are singletons. This receptor was obtained from a woman aged 18-29 years with acute or convalescent COVID-19. The J gene is TRBJ2-3, the V gene TRBV7-8; TRBD1 matches 8 bases. The source material was peripheral blood. DNA for the CDR3: TGTGCCAGCAGCGAAAGGACAGGGCGAAAATCCACAGATACGCAGTATTTT. Its translation is CASSERTGRKSTDTQYF.